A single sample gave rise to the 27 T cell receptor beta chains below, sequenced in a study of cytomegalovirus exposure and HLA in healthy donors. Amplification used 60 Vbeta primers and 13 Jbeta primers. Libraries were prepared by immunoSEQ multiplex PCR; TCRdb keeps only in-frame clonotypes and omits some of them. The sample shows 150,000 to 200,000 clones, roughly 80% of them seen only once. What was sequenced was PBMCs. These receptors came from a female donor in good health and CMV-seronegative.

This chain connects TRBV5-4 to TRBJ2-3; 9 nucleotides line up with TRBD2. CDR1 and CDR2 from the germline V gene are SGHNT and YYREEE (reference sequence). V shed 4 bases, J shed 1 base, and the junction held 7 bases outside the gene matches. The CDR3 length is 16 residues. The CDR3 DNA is TGTGCCAGCAGCGATCCCAGACTAGCGGGCACAGATACGCAGTATTTT. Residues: CASSDPRLAGTDTQYF.

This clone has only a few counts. The CDR3 DNA is TGTGCCAGCAGTTTTGTCATAGCTAACTATGGCTACACCTTC. This encodes CASSFVIANYGYTF. The V gene is TRBV27, the J gene TRBJ1-2; no clear D. Germline V lookup: CDR1 MNHEY, CDR2 SMNVEV (reference sequence). The CDR3 extends over 14 amino acids. Trimming shortened V by 3 bases and J by 0 bases, and 8 bases separated the two germline ends.

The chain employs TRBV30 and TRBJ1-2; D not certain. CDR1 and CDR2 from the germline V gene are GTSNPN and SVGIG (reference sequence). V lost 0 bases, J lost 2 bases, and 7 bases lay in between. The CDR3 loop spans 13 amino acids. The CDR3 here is CAWSVVRNYGYTF. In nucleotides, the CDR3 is TGTGCCTGGAGTGTTGTGAGAAACTATGGCTACACCTTC.

CDR3 coding DNA: TGTGCCAGCAGTGAATTCCGGGGCACTGAAGCTTTCTTT. Amino acids: CASSEFRGTEAFF. The chain has TRBV2 and TRBJ1-1, with D unresolved. Germline lookup yields CDR1 SNHLY and CDR2 FYNNEI. The CDR3 contains 13 residues. The V gene lost 2 bases and the J gene lost 4 bases, with 8 bases spanning the gap.

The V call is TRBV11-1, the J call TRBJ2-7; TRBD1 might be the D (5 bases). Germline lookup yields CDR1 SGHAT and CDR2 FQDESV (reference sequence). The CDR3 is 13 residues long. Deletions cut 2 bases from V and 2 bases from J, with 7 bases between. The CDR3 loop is CASSLRGAYEQYF. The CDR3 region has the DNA TGTGCCAGCAGCTTAAGGGGCGCCTACGAGCAGTACTTC.

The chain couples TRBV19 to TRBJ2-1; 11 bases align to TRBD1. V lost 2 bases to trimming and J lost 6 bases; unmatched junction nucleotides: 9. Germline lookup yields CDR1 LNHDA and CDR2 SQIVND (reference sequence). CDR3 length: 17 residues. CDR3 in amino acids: CASSILGQGAFTNEQFF. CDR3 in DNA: TGTGCCAGTAGTATACTAGGACAGGGGGCCTTTACCAATGAGCAGTTCTTC.

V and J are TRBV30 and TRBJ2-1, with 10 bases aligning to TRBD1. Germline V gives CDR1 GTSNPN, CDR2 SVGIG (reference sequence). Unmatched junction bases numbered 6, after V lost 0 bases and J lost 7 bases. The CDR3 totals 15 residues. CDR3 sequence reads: CAWSVPRTGGNEQFF. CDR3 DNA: TGTGCCTGGAGTGTACCGAGGACAGGGGGGAATGAGCAGTTCTTC.

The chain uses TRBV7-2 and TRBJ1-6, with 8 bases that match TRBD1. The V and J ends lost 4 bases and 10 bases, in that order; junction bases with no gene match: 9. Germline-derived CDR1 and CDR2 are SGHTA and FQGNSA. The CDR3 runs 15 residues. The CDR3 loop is CASSSRGQGSSPLHF. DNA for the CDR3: TGTGCCAGCAGCTCCCGCGGACAGGGTTCCTCACCCCTCCACTTT.

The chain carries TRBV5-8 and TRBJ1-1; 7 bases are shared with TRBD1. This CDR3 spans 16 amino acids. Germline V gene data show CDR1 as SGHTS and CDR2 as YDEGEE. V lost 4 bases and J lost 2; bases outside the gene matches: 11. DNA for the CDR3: TGTGCCAGCAGCCCAGGGACAGCTAATCTCAACACTGAAGCTTTCTTT. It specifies CASSPGTANLNTEAFF.

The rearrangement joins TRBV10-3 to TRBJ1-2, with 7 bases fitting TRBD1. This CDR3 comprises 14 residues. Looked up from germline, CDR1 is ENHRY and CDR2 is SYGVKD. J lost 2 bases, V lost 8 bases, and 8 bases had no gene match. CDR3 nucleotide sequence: TGTGCCATCGGGACAGACAAACAAAACTATGGCTACACCTTC. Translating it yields CAIGTDKQNYGYTF.

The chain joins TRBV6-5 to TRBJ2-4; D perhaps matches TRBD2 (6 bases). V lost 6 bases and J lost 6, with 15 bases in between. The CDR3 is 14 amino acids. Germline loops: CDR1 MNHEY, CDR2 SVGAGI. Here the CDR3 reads CASSPRGKGNIQYF. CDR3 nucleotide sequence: TGTGCCAGCAGCCCTCGCGGGAAGGGAAACATTCAGTACTTC.

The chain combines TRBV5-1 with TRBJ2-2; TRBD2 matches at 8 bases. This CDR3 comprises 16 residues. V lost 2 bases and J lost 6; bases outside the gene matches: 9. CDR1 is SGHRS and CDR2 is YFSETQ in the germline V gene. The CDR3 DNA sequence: TGCGCCAGCAGCTTCGGCCTAGCGGGTTTCGCCGGGGAGCTGTTTTTT. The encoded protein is CASSFGLAGFAGELFF.

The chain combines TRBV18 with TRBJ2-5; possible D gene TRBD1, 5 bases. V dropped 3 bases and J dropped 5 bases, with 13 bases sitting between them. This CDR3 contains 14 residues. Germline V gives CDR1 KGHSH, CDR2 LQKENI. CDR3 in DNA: TGTGCCAGCTCACCCCCAGGGATACGTGAGACCCAGTACTTC. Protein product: CASSPPGIRETQYF.

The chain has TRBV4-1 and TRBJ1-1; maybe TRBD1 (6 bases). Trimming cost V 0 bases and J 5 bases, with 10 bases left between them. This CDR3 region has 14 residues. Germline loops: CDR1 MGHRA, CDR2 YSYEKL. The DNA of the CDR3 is TGCGCCAGCAGCCAAGATCAGGGGCGGACTGAAGCTTTCTTT. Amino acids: CASSQDQGRTEAFF.

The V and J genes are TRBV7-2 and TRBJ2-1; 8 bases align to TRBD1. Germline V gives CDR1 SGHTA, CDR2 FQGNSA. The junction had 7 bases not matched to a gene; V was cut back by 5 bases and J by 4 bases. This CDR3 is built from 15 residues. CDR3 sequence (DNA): TGTGCCAGCAGCCAGGACAGGGCGGCGTACAATGAGCAGTTCTTC. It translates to CASSQDRAAYNEQFF.

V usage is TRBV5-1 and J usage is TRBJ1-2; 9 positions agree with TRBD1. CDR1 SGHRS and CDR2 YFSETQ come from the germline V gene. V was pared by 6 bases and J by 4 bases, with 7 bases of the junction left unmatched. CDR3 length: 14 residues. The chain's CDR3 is CASTYTGGGYGYTF. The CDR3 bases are TGCGCCAGCACCTATACAGGGGGCGGCTATGGCTACACCTTC.

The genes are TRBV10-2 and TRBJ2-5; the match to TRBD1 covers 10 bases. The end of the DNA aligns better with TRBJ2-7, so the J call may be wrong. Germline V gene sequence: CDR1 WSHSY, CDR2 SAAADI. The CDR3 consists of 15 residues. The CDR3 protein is CASSEAGTGEYEQYF. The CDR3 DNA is TGCGCCAGCAGTGAAGCCGGGACAGGGGAATACGAGCAGTACTTC.

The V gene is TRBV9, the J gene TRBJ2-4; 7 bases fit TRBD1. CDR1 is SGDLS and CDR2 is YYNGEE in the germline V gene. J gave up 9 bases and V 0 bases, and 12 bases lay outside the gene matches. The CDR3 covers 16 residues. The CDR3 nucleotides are TGTGCCAGCAGCGTAGCTTCGACAGGGCGTATATCCATTCAGTACTTC. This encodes CASSVASTGRISIQYF.

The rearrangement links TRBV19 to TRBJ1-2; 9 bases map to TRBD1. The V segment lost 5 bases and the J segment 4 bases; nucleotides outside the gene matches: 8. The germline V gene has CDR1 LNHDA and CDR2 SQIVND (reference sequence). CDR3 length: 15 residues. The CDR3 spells CASSAGQGIGYGYTF. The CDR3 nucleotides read TGTGCCAGTAGTGCTGGACAGGGGATCGGCTATGGCTACACCTTC. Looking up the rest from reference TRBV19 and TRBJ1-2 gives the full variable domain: DGGITQSPKYLFRKEGQNVTLSCEQNLNHDAMYWYRQDPGQGLRLIYYSQIVNDFQKGDIAEGYSVSREKKESFPLTVTSAQKNPTAFYLCASSAGQGIGYGYTFGSGTRLTVV.

For the CDR3, the DNA is TGTGCCAGCAACAAGGGGGCCACTAGCACAGATACGCAGTATTTT. It encodes CASNKGATSTDTQYF. The chain links TRBV5-4 to TRBJ2-3; 7 bases are a match to TRBD1. CDR1 and CDR2 (germline): SGHNT, YYREEE (reference sequence). The junction had 7 bases not matched to a gene; V was cut back by 6 bases and J by 0 bases. The CDR3 sequence is 15 residues long. The full variable domain, completed using reference TRBV5-4 and TRBJ2-3, is ETGVTQSPTHLIKTRGQQVTLRCSSQSGHNTVSWYQQALGQGPQFIFQYYREEENGRGNFPPRFSGLQFPNYSSELNVNALELDDSALYLCASNKGATSTDTQYFGPGTRLTVL.

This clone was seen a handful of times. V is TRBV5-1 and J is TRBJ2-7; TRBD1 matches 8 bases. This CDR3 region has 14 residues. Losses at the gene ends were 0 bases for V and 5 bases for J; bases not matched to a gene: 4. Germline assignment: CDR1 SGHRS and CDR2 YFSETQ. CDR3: CASSLGGQVDEQYF. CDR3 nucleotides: TGCGCCAGCAGCTTGGGGGGACAGGTGGACGAGCAGTACTTC.

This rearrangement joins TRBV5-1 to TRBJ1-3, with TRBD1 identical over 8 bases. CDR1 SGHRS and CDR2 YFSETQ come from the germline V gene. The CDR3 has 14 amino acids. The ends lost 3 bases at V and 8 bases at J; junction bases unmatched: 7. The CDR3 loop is CASSSLDRGDTIYF. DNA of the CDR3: TGCGCCAGCAGCTCGCTCGACAGGGGAGACACCATATATTTT. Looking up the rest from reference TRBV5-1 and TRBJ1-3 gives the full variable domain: KAGVTQTPRYLIKTRGQQVTLSCSPISGHRSVSWYQQTPGQGLQFLFEYFSETQRNKGNFPGRFSGRQFSNSRSEMNVSTLELGDSALYLCASSSLDRGDTIYFGEGSWLTVV.

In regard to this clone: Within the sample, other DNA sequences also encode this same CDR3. CDR3 DNA sequence: TGTGCCAGCAGTTTAGGTGGGCGCACTGAAGCTTTCTTT. Translated: CASSLGGRTEAFF. The chain uses TRBV27 and TRBJ1-1; D not certain. The ends were cut back, 2 bases at V and 4 bases at J, with 8 bases in the middle. This CDR3 is built from 13 residues. The germline CDR1 and CDR2 sequences are MNHEY and SMNVEV (reference sequence).

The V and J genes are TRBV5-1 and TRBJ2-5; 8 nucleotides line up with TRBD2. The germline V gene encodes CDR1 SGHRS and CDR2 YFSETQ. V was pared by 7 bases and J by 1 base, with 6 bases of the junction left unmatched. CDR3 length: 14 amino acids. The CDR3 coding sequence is TGCGCCAGCTGGGCGGGAGGAAGCCAAGAGACCCAGTACTTC. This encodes CASWAGGSQETQYF.

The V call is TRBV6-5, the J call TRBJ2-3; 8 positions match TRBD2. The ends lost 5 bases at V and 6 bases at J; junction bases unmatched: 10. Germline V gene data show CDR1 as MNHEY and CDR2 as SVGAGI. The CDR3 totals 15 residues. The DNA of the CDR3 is TGTGCCAGCAGTCTTAGCGGGATATCTGCGGATACGCAGTATTTT. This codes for CASSLSGISADTQYF.

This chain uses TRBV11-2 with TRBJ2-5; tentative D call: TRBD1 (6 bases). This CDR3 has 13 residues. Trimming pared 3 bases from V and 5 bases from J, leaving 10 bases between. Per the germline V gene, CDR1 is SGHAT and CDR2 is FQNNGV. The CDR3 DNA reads TGTGCCAGCAGCTTTGGGGGCAGTGAGACCCAGTACTTC. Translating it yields CASSFGGSETQYF.

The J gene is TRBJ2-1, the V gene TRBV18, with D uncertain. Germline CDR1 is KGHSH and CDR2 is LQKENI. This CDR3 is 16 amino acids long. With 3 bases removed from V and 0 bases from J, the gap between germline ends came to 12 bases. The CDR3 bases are TGTGCCAGCTCACCCTTTGCGGCCCTCTCCTACAATGAGCAGTTCTTC. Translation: CASSPFAALSYNEQFF.